This T cell receptor (beta chain) was sequenced during a study of blood T cells in healthy people across ages. PCR was performed a second time for roughly 7 to 11 cycles using a sample-barcoded 5' primer and a J-beta primer mix. A template-switch adaptor that had 12 random nucleotides put a tag on each cDNA molecule. TCRdb itself ran the 5' RACE reads through MiXCR, one entry per CDR3 protein. The data hold around 320,000 distinct CDR3 sequences, with 27% observed a single time. Notes on the study in general: TCR beta diversity per million T cells fell roughly linearly with age.

This clonotype was seen a handful of times. As yet, its antigen is unknown. The junction differs from germline at one of its ends, possibly a read error. From germline, CDR1 is MNHEY and CDR2 SMNVEV (reference sequence). This CDR3 is 14 amino acids long. The sequencing sample was made of blood. This clonotype originated in a woman aged 70-85 years in good health. The chain couples TRBV27 to TRBJ2-7, with TRBD2 matching over 8 bases. CDR3 nucleotides: TGTGCCAGCGGTTTAGCGGGATCCTCCTACGAGCAGTACTTC. The encoded protein is CASGLAGSSYEQYF.